Listed here are 2 T cell receptor beta chains from one sample, sequenced in a study of identical twins. One entry per CDR3 protein, called by TCRdb with MiXCR from the 5' RACE reads. The data show around 650,000 distinct CDR3 sequences, under 8.5% seen once. These same data were also listed under a study on yellow fever vaccine responses in identical twins.

Input material: PBMCs. These TCRs come from a woman aged 18-29 years in good health.

This clonotype was observed at least ten times. The rearrangement links TRBV18 to TRBJ2-3; D gene uncertain. CDR1 KGHSH and CDR2 LQKENI come from the germline V gene. The CDR3 runs 12 residues. V was cut by 8 bases and J by 2 bases, with 8 bases left in between. The CDR3 DNA reads as TGTGCCAGCAGCCAATCCACAGATACGCAGTATTTT. Protein product: CASSQSTDTQYF. Filled out from reference TRBV18 and TRBJ2-3, the complete variable domain reads NAGVMQNPRHLVRRRGQEARLRCSPMKGHSHVYWYRQLPEEGLKFMVYLQKENIIDESGMPKERFSAEFPKEGPSILRIQQVVRGDSAAYFCASSQSTDTQYFGPGTRLTVL.

The table lists this clonotype with a few counts. V is TRBV29-1 and J is TRBJ2-4; D is undetermined. Trimming removed 4 bases from V and 0 bases from J, with 10 bases in between. This CDR3 is 14 amino acids long. Germline CDR1 is SQVTM and CDR2 is ANQGSEA. In DNA, the CDR3 is TGCAGCGTTGTTGTGTCTTTAGCCAAAAACATTCAGTACTTC. Its translation is CSVVVSLAKNIQYF.